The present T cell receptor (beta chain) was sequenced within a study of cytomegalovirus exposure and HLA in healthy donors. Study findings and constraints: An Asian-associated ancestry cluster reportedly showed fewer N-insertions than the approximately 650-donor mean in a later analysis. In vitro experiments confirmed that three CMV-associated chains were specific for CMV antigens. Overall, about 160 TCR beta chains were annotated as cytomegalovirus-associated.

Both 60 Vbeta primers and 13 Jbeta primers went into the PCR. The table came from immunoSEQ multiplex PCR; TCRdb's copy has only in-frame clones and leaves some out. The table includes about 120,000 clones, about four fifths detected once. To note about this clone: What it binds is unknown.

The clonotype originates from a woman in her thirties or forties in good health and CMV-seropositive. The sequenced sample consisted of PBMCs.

The CDR3 nucleotides are TGTGCCAGCAGTTCGGGACTTGGCTACACCTTC. Its translation is CASSSGLGYTF. The chain combines TRBV28 with TRBJ1-2, with a weak D call TRBD1 (5 bases). The length of the CDR3 is 11 residues. Germline V gene data show CDR1 as MDHEN and CDR2 as SYDVKM. V was pared by 4 bases and J by 7 bases, with 7 bases between.